Below, one T cell receptor beta chain is given with its context. The record originates from a study of blood T cell repertoires in COVID-19. In the study overall: Researchers got acute and convalescent COVID-19 samples from the United States, Italy and Spain.

J lost 0 bases, V lost 5 bases, and 2 bases had no gene match. In germline, CDR1 is SGHAT, CDR2 FQNNGV. The CDR3 extends over 14 amino acids. Sequencing was performed with immunoSEQ multiplex PCR; in TCRdb, only in-frame clones are kept and a portion is missing. The sample includes about 170,000 clones, about 86% seen only once; the top ten take about a tenth. The sample taken for sequencing was peripheral blood. This chain uses TRBV11-2 with TRBJ2-5; 8 bases map to TRBD2. The source is a man aged 65-85 years with active or convalescent COVID-19. In DNA, the CDR3 is TGTGCCAGCAGCCGGGGGGGGGACCAAGAGACCCAGTACTTC. Its protein is CASSRGGDQETQYF.